Below are 8 T cell receptor beta chains sequenced from a single sample in a study of regulatory T cells in long-lasting Graves disease. Time point reported: newly diagnosed GD, antithyroid drugs for less than 3 months. RNA extracted from PBMCs served as the sequencing template. CDR3 regions were amplified by Arm-PCR using iRepertoire HTBI primers to build TCR beta libraries. TCRdb re-called the multiplex PCR reads with MiXCR, one entry per CDR3 protein. The table records 540,000 or so distinct CDR3 sequences, about 13% of them present only once. In addition, the sample was reused for a study of T cells in Graves' hyperthyroidism and ophthalmopathy.

Here the sequenced sample was peripheral blood mononuclear cells (PBMCs), taken at new diagnosis, from a patient treated with antithyroid drugs. These receptors all stem from a young man with Graves disease.

The sample holds many counts of this clonotype. The CDR3 DNA follows: TGTGCCAGCAGCTTAAGAGCGGGGGGGAGAGATACGCAGTATTTT. Translation gives CASSLRAGGRDTQYF. This sequence joins TRBV7-2 and TRBJ2-3; 10 positions agree with TRBD2. CDR3 length equals 15 residues. The V and J ends lost 2 bases and 5 bases, in that order; junction bases with no gene match: 4. Germline CDR1 is SGHTA and CDR2 is FQGNSA.

This clonotype was observed at least ten times. The gene calls are TRBV11-2 and TRBJ2-3, with 7 bases lining up with TRBD1. Germline trimming cut 4 bases from V and 2 bases from J; bases unmatched to any gene: 9. In germline, CDR1 is SGHAT, CDR2 FQNNGV. The CDR3 is 16 amino acids. The CDR3 spells CASSSSGGYSTDTQYF. The DNA of the CDR3 is TGTGCCAGCAGCTCCTCAGGGGGTTACTCCACAGATACGCAGTATTTT.

Worth noting for this clonotype: This may be a read error: a much more frequent sequence differs by one nucleotide. The J gene is TRBJ1-1, the V gene TRBV12-3 or TRBV12-4, with D perhaps matching TRBD1 (5 bases). The CDR3 sequence is 13 residues long. V lost 8 bases to trimming and J lost 3 bases, with 13 bases between them. CDR3 residues: CASSSEGYTEAFF. In nucleotides, the CDR3 is TGTGCCAGCTCTTCGGAGGGGTACACTGAAGCTTTCTTT.

There are a few counts of this clonotype. Mismatch with germline at one junction end may stem from a read error. The chain carries TRBV19 and TRBJ2-1; D tentatively reads TRBD1 or TRBD2 (5 bases each). The CDR3 consists of 12 residues. The germline V gene has CDR1 LNHDA and CDR2 SQIVND (reference sequence). CDR3 in amino acids: CASRMWGTWLVF. The CDR3 DNA sequence: TGTGCCAGTAGGATGTGGGGGACCTGGTTAGTCTTC.

The chain joins TRBV5-1 to TRBJ1-2; D not resolved. There are 14 residues in the CDR3. Germline lookup yields CDR1 SGHRS and CDR2 YFSETQ. Trimming removed 0 bases at V and 5 bases at J, with 11 bases between. CDR3: CASSLAAEKYGYTF. In nucleotides, the CDR3 is TGCGCCAGCAGCTTGGCGGCAGAAAAGTATGGCTACACCTTC. Full variable domain (outside the CDR3, taken from reference TRBV5-1 and TRBJ1-2): KAGVTQTPRYLIKTRGQQVTLSCSPISGHRSVSWYQQTPGQGLQFLFEYFSETQRNKGNFPGRFSGRQFSNSRSEMNVSTLELGDSALYLCASSLAAEKYGYTFGSGTRLTVV.

The V gene is TRBV6-2 or TRBV6-3, the J gene TRBJ2-2; D may match TRBD1 or TRBD2 (7 bases each). The CDR3 has 14 residues. Trimming cost V 8 bases and J 7 bases, with 17 bases left between them. Germline-derived CDR1 and CDR2 are MNHEY and SVGEGT. The CDR3 region is CASGWQGGGGELFF. CDR3 bases: TGTGCCAGCGGTTGGCAGGGGGGGGGCGGGGAGCTGTTTTTT.

This clonotype was seen at least ten times. This rearrangement joins TRBV20-1 to TRBJ1-6; tentative D call: TRBD1 (5 bases). There are 11 residues in the CDR3. Germline loops: CDR1 DFQATT, CDR2 SNEGSKA (reference sequence). V was cut by 8 bases and J by 11 bases, with 13 bases left in between. In DNA form, the CDR3 reads TGCAGTCCCTCAGGGAGGGCACCCCTCCACTTT. It codes for CSPSGRAPLHF.

A few counts support this clonotype. The V and J genes are TRBV27 and TRBJ1-6; no definite D call. Germline CDR1 reads MNHEY; CDR2 reads SMNVEV (reference sequence). V dropped 2 bases and J dropped 7 bases, with 9 bases sitting between them. This CDR3 has 14 residues. The CDR3 reads CASSLDARNSPLHF. The DNA for the CDR3 is TGTGCCAGCAGTTTAGACGCGAGGAATTCACCCCTCCACTTT.